The 17 T cell receptor beta chains below come from one sample, sequenced in a study of cytomegalovirus exposure and HLA in healthy donors. PCR primers comprised 60 Vbeta and 13 Jbeta primers. Profiled with immunoSEQ multiplex PCR; TCRdb holds only in-frame clones, not every one. The sample lists some 140,000 clones, around 79% occurring once. The specimen sequenced was PBMCs. Receptor source: a man aged 25 to 45 in good health and CMV-seropositive.

V is TRBV30 and J is TRBJ2-7; D is unclear. Trimming cost V 4 bases and J 0 bases, with 7 bases left between them. Per germline, CDR1 GTSNPN and CDR2 SVGIG (reference sequence). This CDR3 contains 12 residues. The CDR3 DNA sequence: TGTGCCTGGACAGATTCCTCCTACGAGCAGTACTTC. Amino acids: CAWTDSSYEQYF.

This clone was counted a single time. The chain combines TRBV2 with TRBJ2-4; D is perhaps TRBD1 (6 bases). Germline loops: CDR1 SNHLY, CDR2 FYNNEI. This CDR3 spans 13 amino acids. Between the trimmed V and J ends, which lost 11 bases and 2 bases, there was a span of 13 bases. DNA of the CDR3: TGTGCCGCCCGACAGGCGTCCAAAAACATTCAGTACTTC. Protein sequence: CAARQASKNIQYF.

V usage is TRBV7-2 and J usage is TRBJ1-4; TRBD1 aligns across 9 bases. After removal of 1 base from V and 8 bases from J, the junction contained 8 bases not matched to a gene. CDR3 length: 16 amino acids. The germline V gene encodes CDR1 SGHTA and CDR2 FQGNSA. CDR3 loop: CASSLDLTGGGEKLFF. CDR3 nucleotides: TGTGCCAGCAGCTTAGATCTGACAGGGGGAGGGGAAAAACTGTTTTTT.

This clone has more than one count but fewer than ten. The genes are TRBV14 and TRBJ1-2; D may be TRBD1 (5 bases). Germline values: CDR1 SGHDN, CDR2 FVKESK. V was cut by 4 bases and J by 6 bases, with 12 bases left in between. There are 13 residues in the CDR3. Written as DNA, the CDR3 is TGTGCCAGCAGCCTTGACAGACTCCATGGCTACACCTTC. This translates into CASSLDRLHGYTF.

This clone was observed once. The V gene is TRBV9, the J gene TRBJ2-1, with TRBD2 matching over 10 bases. Germline values: CDR1 SGDLS, CDR2 YYNGEE. With V trimmed by 4 bases and J by 8 bases, 6 bases remained unmatched. CDR3 length: 14 residues. The CDR3 DNA is TGTGCCAGCAGCCCTAGCGGGAGATCGGATGAGCAGTTCTTC. It yields the protein CASSPSGRSDEQFF.

The genes are TRBV13 and TRBJ2-5; 8 positions agree with TRBD1. Near its end, the DNA agrees better with TRBJ2-7, so the J call may be wrong. CDR1 and CDR2 from the germline V gene are PRHDT and FYEKMQ (reference sequence). The CDR3 is made up of 14 amino acids. The CDR3 DNA sequence: TGTGCCAGCAGCTTCCGGACAGGGAACTACGAGCAGTACTTC. The encoded protein is CASSFRTGNYEQYF.

The chain links TRBV7-2 to TRBJ2-5; a possible D gene is TRBD2 (6 bases). V lost 5 bases and J 2 bases, leaving 12 bases between the germline ends. Germline CDR1 reads SGHTA; CDR2 reads FQGNSA. There are 14 residues in the CDR3. The CDR3 spells CASSLRSGQETQYF. The CDR3, as DNA: TGTGCCAGCAGCCTCCGTAGCGGACAAGAGACCCAGTACTTC.

The gene calls are TRBV11-3 and TRBJ2-3; 7 bases agree with TRBD1. This CDR3 is 17 amino acids long. Germline values: CDR1 SGHNT, CDR2 YENEEA. V lost 1 base and J lost 6; bases outside the gene matches: 13. Here the CDR3 DNA reads TGTGCCAGCAGCTTAGGAGGCTGGGGACAGCAGACGGATACGCAGTATTTT. Its protein product is CASSLGGWGQQTDTQYF.

The genes are TRBV25-1 and TRBJ1-1, with D uncertain. V dropped 4 bases and J dropped 8 bases, with 14 bases sitting between them. There are 13 residues in the CDR3. From germline, CDR1 is MGHDK and CDR2 SYGVNS. CDR3 in amino acids: CASSGVRAEEAFF. The CDR3, as DNA: TGTGCCAGCAGTGGGGTGCGGGCAGAAGAAGCTTTCTTT.

This clone was counted a single time. V and J are TRBV7-9 and TRBJ1-4; unclear D gene. Germline CDR1 and CDR2: SEHNR and FQNEAQ (reference sequence). V lost 4 bases to trimming and J lost 0 bases, with 12 bases between them. The CDR3 is 16 amino acids. The CDR3 sequence: CASSSPGTSTNEKLFF. The CDR3 bases are TGTGCCAGCAGCTCCCCGGGAACTTCAACTAATGAAAAACTGTTTTTT.

The chain joins TRBV15 to TRBJ2-2; 8 positions match TRBD1. The trim removed 4 bases at V and 1 base at J, leaving 5 bases unmatched. There are 16 residues in the CDR3. In germline, CDR1 is LNHNV, CDR2 YYDKDF (reference sequence). Here the CDR3 reads CATSKPGTGNTGELFF. The CDR3 nucleotides read TGTGCCACCAGCAAGCCAGGGACAGGGAACACCGGGGAGCTGTTTTTT.

The chain has TRBV30 and TRBJ1-1; possible D gene TRBD1, 5 bases. V shed 2 bases and J shed 0 bases, with 7 bases lying between them. Germline V gives CDR1 GTSNPN, CDR2 SVGIG (reference sequence). This CDR3 has 13 residues. The CDR3 sequence: CAWSIQVNTEAFF. The CDR3 nucleotides are TGTGCCTGGAGTATACAGGTGAACACTGAAGCTTTCTTT.

The chain employs TRBV19 and TRBJ2-1; 10 bases match TRBD2. From germline, CDR1 is LNHDA and CDR2 SQIVND (reference sequence). J gave up 10 bases and V 6 bases, and 15 bases lay outside the gene matches. The CDR3 loop spans 16 amino acids. The CDR3 DNA follows: TGTGCCAGTAGATCCATTCTAGCGGGGGACGGGAGGGAGCAGTTCTTC. Amino acids: CASRSILAGDGREQFF. The variable domain in full, with the rest retrieved from reference TRBV19 and TRBJ2-1, is DGGITQSPKYLFRKEGQNVTLSCEQNLNHDAMYWYRQDPGQGLRLIYYSQIVNDFQKGDIAEGYSVSREKKESFPLTVTSAQKNPTAFYLCASRSILAGDGREQFFGPGTRLTVL.

This chain links TRBV5-8 with TRBJ2-1, with TRBD2 identical over 8 bases. The V and J ends lost 1 base and 8 bases, in that order; junction bases with no gene match: 8. In germline, CDR1 is SGHTS, CDR2 YDEGEE. There are 15 residues in the CDR3. The CDR3 nucleotides are TGTGCCAGCAGCTTGCCCGGGACTAGTATCGATGAGCAGTTCTTC. Translated, it gives CASSLPGTSIDEQFF.

The V gene is TRBV7-9, the J gene TRBJ1-5; D unresolved. The length of the CDR3 is 14 residues. Germline CDR1 SEHNR, CDR2 FQNEAQ (reference sequence). V lost 1 base and J 1 base, leaving 5 bases between the germline ends. The CDR3 DNA is TGTGCCAGCAGCTTAGGCACAAGCAATCAGCCCCAGCATTTT. This gives the protein CASSLGTSNQPQHF.

This rearrangement joins TRBV5-1 to TRBJ2-7; 10 bases agree with TRBD2. The V and J ends lost 2 bases and 1 base, in that order; junction bases with no gene match: 6. This CDR3 is built from 16 residues. The V gene's germline CDR1 is SGHRS and CDR2 YFSETQ. CDR3 sequence: CASSLTTSGKSYEQYF. The CDR3 DNA reads TGCGCCAGCAGCTTAACTACTAGCGGGAAGTCCTACGAGCAGTACTTC.

This chain links TRBV7-9 with TRBJ2-7, with 7 bases aligning to TRBD1. CDR1 and CDR2 from the germline V gene are SEHNR and FQNEAQ (reference sequence). This CDR3 region has 13 residues. The V gene end was trimmed by 5 bases and the J gene end by 3 bases; junction bases not matched to a gene: 4. CDR3 sequence reads: CASSRDSNYEQYF. The CDR3 DNA reads TGTGCCAGCAGCCGGGACAGTAACTACGAGCAGTACTTC. The full variable domain, in which reference TRBV7-9 and TRBJ2-7 provide the parts outside the CDR3, is DTGVSQNPRHKITKRGQNVTFRCDPISEHNRLYWYRQTLGQGPEFLTYFQNEAQLEKSRLLSDRFSAERPKGSFSTLEIQRTEQGDSAMYLCASSRDSNYEQYFGPGTRLTVT.